This T cell receptor (beta chain) was captured by sequencing in a study of cytomegalovirus exposure and HLA in healthy donors. General observations from the study: Analyzed later, most CMV-associated TCR beta chains appeared HLA-restricted.

When sampled, the donors appeared nominally healthy, though they likely had unrecorded immune exposures. Both 60 Vbeta primers and 13 Jbeta primers went into the PCR. TCRdb's copy holds only in-frame clones and misses some; the assay was immunoSEQ multiplex PCR. The sample holds some 180,000 clones, approximately 80% seen once. A remark on this clone: Its antigen is unidentified.

Germline V gene data show CDR1 as SGHDN and CDR2 as FVKESK. This CDR3 spans 13 amino acids. The V and J ends lost 4 bases and 3 bases respectively, with 9 bases between them. This chain links TRBV14 with TRBJ1-1; D perhaps matches TRBD1 (5 bases). The sequence was obtained from a woman under 30 in good health and CMV-seronegative. The sequenced sample consisted of PBMCs. The CDR3 protein is CASSRQTYTEAFF. CDR3 coding DNA: TGTGCCAGCAGCCGACAGACTTACACTGAAGCTTTCTTT. Complete variable domain (other parts from reference TRBV14 and TRBJ1-1): EAGVTQFPSHSVIEKGQTVTLRCDPISGHDNLYWYRRVMGKEIKFLLHFVKESKQDESGMPNNRFLAERTGGTYSTLKVQPAELEDSGVYFCASSRQTYTEAFFGQGTRLTVV.